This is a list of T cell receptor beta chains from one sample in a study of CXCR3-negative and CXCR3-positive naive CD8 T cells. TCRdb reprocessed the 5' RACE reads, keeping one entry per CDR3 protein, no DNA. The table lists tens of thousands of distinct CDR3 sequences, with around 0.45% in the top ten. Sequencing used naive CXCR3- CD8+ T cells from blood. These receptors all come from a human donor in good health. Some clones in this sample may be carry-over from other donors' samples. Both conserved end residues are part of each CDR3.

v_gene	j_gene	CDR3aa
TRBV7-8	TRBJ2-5	CASGVQETQYF
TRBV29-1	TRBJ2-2	CSVEEGTESNTGELFF
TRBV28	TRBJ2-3	CASSPVGVGAGTDTQYF
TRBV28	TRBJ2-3	CASSLGMTSPSTDTQYF
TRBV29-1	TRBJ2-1	CSVGLGNEQFF
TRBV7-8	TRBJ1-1	CASSFEKNTEAFF
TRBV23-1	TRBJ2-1	CASSQSAPDSTVF
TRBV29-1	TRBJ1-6	CSVRGTGPNSPLHF
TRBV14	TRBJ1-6	CASSNWSSYNSPLHF
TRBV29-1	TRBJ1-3	CSVFSVSGNTIYF
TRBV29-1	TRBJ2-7	CSVVDGDSYEQYF
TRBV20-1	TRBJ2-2	CSARDWTGVSGELFF
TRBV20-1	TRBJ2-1	CSAPSQYYNEQFF
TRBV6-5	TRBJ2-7	CASSYGVAGVSFEQYF
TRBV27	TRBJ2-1	CATTAQGGTYNEQFF
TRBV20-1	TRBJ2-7	CSASATGRFYEQYF
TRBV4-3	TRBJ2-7	CASSQEAGGYEQYF
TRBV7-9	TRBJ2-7	CASSSRGGVYEQYF
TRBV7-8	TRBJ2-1	CASSSDSGGASNEQFF
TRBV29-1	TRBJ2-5	CSATTAPEETQYF
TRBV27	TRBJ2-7	CASRRPAGLQYF
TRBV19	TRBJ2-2	CASWDRRGSTGELFF
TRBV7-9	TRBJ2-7	CASSSLDLAGGQPYEQYF
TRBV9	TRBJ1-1	CASSAQGRNTEAFF
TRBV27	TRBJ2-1	CASSLIRLRPSGGRDEQFF
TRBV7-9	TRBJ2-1	CASRGEQGAYNEQFF
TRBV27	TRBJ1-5	CASRTGTRGNQPQHF
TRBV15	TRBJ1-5	CATSRVVTVQYSNQPQHF
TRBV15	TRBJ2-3	CATSSNLGNKHRYF
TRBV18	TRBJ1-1	CASSPMVRGFKTEAFF
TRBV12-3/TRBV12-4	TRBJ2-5	CASTLQGFALAGATYQETQYF